This T cell receptor beta chain was captured in a study of shared clonotypes between healthy human individuals. Background on the study: Three plates each covered CD4 naive and memory; CD8 naive two, CD8 memory one. Findings and caveats of the study: In this cohort, only blood was sampled, and tissue repertoires likely differ.

A remark on this clone: Its antigen is as yet unknown.

Naivety among CD8 cells was defined by CD45RO negativity and positive CCR7 selection, thereby excluding terminally differentiated effector memory CD45RA+ cells. Donors were healthy HIV-negative adults without recently reported acute infections or vaccinations. Nashville, Tennessee was home to all donors, each a Caucasian adult. Libraries were prepared by immunoSEQ multiplex PCR; TCRdb keeps only in-frame clonotypes and omits some of them. This table holds approximately 650,000 clones, around 95% found once. The sequence came from a woman aged 30 to 39 in good health. The specimen was naive CD8+ T cells sorted from blood.

CDR3 amino acids: CASSSLAVGELFF. In nucleotides, the CDR3 is TGTGCCAGCAGTAGCCTAGCGGTCGGGGAGCTGTTTTTT. V is TRBV2 and J is TRBJ2-2; 7 nucleotides align to TRBD2. The CDR3 is 13 amino acids. The V gene end was trimmed by 5 bases and the J gene end by 7 bases; junction bases not matched to a gene: 4. CDR1 is SNHLY and CDR2 is FYNNEI in the germline V gene.